The entry below gives a single TCR beta chain sequence along with its context. For the second PCR, which ran for roughly 7 to 11 cycles, a sample-barcoded 5' primer and a J-beta primer mix were used. TCRdb passed the 5' RACE reads through MiXCR, listing each CDR3 protein once. The data show 550,000 to 800,000 distinct CDR3 sequences, around 21% seen once. Germline CDR1 is SGHTA and CDR2 is FQGNSA. This CDR3 has 15 residues. The J segment lost 0 bases and the V segment lost 5 bases, leaving 6 bases of the junction unmatched. These data belong to a study of blood T cells in healthy people across ages. Each donor supplied approximately 10 milliliters of peripheral blood.

Source material: blood. The chain has TRBV7-2 and TRBJ2-7, with TRBD2 identical over 8 bases. The clonotype comes from a man aged 65-85 years in good health. CDR3: CASSPLADSSYEQYF. The DNA for the CDR3 is TGTGCCAGCAGCCCACTAGCGGACAGCTCCTACGAGCAGTACTTC.